The 7 T cell receptor beta chains in this list originate from one sample, sequenced in a study of Graves' ophthalmopathy and Graves' hyperthyroidism. The study amplified TCR beta CDR3 regions using RNA transcripts. Second-round multiplex PCR came after a first-round RT-PCR that employed HTBI primers. TCRdb used MiXCR to reprocess the multiplex PCR reads, holding one entry per CDR3 protein. The sample consists of roughly 13,000 distinct CDR3 sequences, roughly 50% of them appearing once. Sequences were obtained from peripheral blood. The receptors were gathered from a woman aged 25 to 39 with Graves' ophthalmopathy.

The CDR3 protein is CSATQGGLSTDTQYF. For the CDR3, the DNA is TGCAGTGCAACTCAGGGGGGCTTAAGCACAGATACGCAGTATTTT. V is TRBV20-1 and J is TRBJ2-3, with D possibly matching TRBD1 (7 bases). The CDR3 length is 15 residues. Deletions cut 6 bases from V and 0 bases from J, with 16 bases between. In germline, CDR1 is DFQATT, CDR2 SNEGSKA (reference sequence).

There are many counts of this clonotype. The genes are TRBV20-1 and TRBJ2-7, with 9 bases fitting TRBD2. V was pared by 5 bases and J by 4 bases, with 12 bases of the junction left unmatched. In germline, CDR1 is DFQATT, CDR2 SNEGSKA (reference sequence). The CDR3 is 15 residues long. Here the CDR3 DNA reads TGCAGTGCTGGGATAGCGGGAGTAGACATTTACGAGCAGTACTTC. As protein: CSAGIAGVDIYEQYF.

The J gene is TRBJ1-2, the V gene TRBV20-1, with D maybe TRBD1 (5 bases). Germline CDR1 and CDR2: DFQATT and SNEGSKA (reference sequence). V was clipped by 1 base and J by 0 bases, with 12 bases between them. The CDR3 extends over 15 amino acids. The CDR3 DNA reads as TGCAGTGCTAGAGCCGAGCCGACAGCTAACTATGGCTACACCTTC. Its translation: CSARAEPTANYGYTF.

The rearrangement joins TRBV5-1 to TRBJ2-5, with 13 bases identical to TRBD2. J was trimmed by 5 bases and V by 3 bases; bases with no gene match: 1. CDR1 SGHRS and CDR2 YFSETQ come from the germline V gene. This CDR3 region has 14 residues. CDR3: CASSWTSGSETQYF. CDR3 in DNA: TGCGCCAGCAGCTGGACTAGCGGGAGTGAGACCCAGTACTTC.

This clonotype has more than one count but fewer than ten. The chain couples TRBV4-2 to TRBJ2-5, with unresolved D. Trimming removed 5 bases from V and 2 bases from J, with 15 bases in between. Germline assignment: CDR1 LGHNA and CDR2 YNFKEQ. The CDR3 is 15 residues long. The chain's CDR3 is CASSITLNGQETQYF. The CDR3 coding sequence is TGTGCCAGCAGCATCACCCTTAACGGGCAAGAGACCCAGTACTTC.

The chain employs TRBV11-2 and TRBJ2-7, with D hard to call. Germline V CDR1 and CDR2: SGHAT, FQNNGV. This CDR3 region has 13 residues. CDR3 sequence: CASSFAGAYEQYV. CDR3 sequence (DNA): TGTGCCAGCAGCTTTGCCGGAGCATACGAACAGTACGTA.

In nucleotides, the CDR3 is TGCGCCAGCAGCCAAGATCCACTGAGGGGGGACCCCCGCTGGTCCGAGCAGTACTTC. This gives the protein CASSQDPLRGDPRWSEQYF. V is TRBV4-1 and J is TRBJ2-7; D assignment may be TRBD1 or TRBD2 (6 bases each). From germline, CDR1 is MGHRA and CDR2 YSYEKL. V lost 0 bases to trimming and J lost 6 bases, with 27 bases between them. This CDR3 region has 19 residues.